The 22 T cell receptor beta chains given below trace back to one sample, sequenced in a study of beta chain features in type 1 diabetes (dated 2018 in TCRdb). Preparation of the library involved the immunoSEQ multiplex PCR assay. All of the isolated RNA was reverse transcribed with the High Capacity cDNA Reverse Transcription Kit, so expressed TCRB transcripts were sequenced. Entries here come from immuneACCESS through TCRdb and include only in-frame sequences with V and J called. Some clones fail to appear in such tables; in the studies checked, an unresolved V gene covers under half of the shortfall, and the cause of the remainder is unknown. This sample is represented by about 160,000 clones; roughly 65% of them were singletons. Together, the top ten hold roughly 0.089% of the sample. No antigens are known for them. Here is what the overall study found, with its caveats: Type 1 diabetes patients showed a moderate but significant shortening of TCRB CDR3 length in all four CD4+ subsets.

The sequencing sample was made of naive CD4+ T cells from blood. This specimen's cell subset or site label, per the study, means: true naive CD4+ T cells. These receptor sequences come from a young man with type 1 diabetes.

This clone was counted only a few times. The V call is TRBV7-9, the J call TRBJ2-7; D unresolved. This CDR3 spans 12 amino acids. Germline V lookup: CDR1 SEHNR, CDR2 FQNEAQ (reference sequence). V dropped 5 bases and J dropped 3 bases, with 8 bases sitting between them. CDR3 loop: CASSVAGYEQYF. As DNA, the CDR3 is TGTGCCAGCAGCGTGGCCGGCTACGAGCAGTACTTC.

As concerns this clone: This CDR3 is also generated by other DNA sequences in the sample. The V call is TRBV5-1, the J call TRBJ1-1; no firm D call. The CDR3 is 12 amino acids. V was trimmed by 3 bases and J by 1 base, leaving 4 bases between them. Germline V CDR1 and CDR2: SGHRS, YFSETQ. CDR3 DNA sequence: TGCGCCAGCAGCTCAGGGAACACTGAAGCTTTCTTT. Translating it yields CASSSGNTEAFF.

This sequence joins TRBV25-1 and TRBJ2-4; possibly TRBD1 or TRBD2 for D (5 bases each). This CDR3 contains 14 residues. Per the germline V gene, CDR1 is MGHDK and CDR2 is SYGVNS. V lost 8 bases and J 0 bases, leaving 11 bases between the germline ends. Here the CDR3 DNA reads TGTGCCAGCCCACCTGGGGGAGCCAAAAACATTCAGTACTTC. Residues: CASPPGGAKNIQYF.

The CDR3 spells CASSYRVWETQYF. Here the CDR3 DNA reads TGTGCCAGCAGTTACCGGGTTTGGGAGACCCAGTACTTC. The J gene is TRBJ2-5, the V gene TRBV6-5; no reliable D call. Germline V gene sequence: CDR1 MNHEY, CDR2 SVGAGI. The length of the CDR3 is 13 residues. V shed 2 bases and J shed 5 bases, with 9 bases lying between them.

The chain recombines TRBV14 with TRBJ1-2; the D is unclear. The CDR3 extends over 12 amino acids. The V end lost 1 base, the J end lost 8 bases, and 8 bases lay between the germline ends. CDR1 is SGHDN and CDR2 is FVKESK in the germline V gene. In DNA form, the CDR3 reads TGTGCCAGCAGCCAAGCTGGGTCCGGCTACACCTTC. It is translated as CASSQAGSGYTF. Supplemented by reference TRBV14 and TRBJ1-2, the full variable domain reads EAGVTQFPSHSVIEKGQTVTLRCDPISGHDNLYWYRRVMGKEIKFLLHFVKESKQDESGMPNNRFLAERTGGTYSTLKVQPAELEDSGVYFCASSQAGSGYTFGSGTRLTVV.

About this clone itself: At the DNA level, this CDR3 is encoded by other sequences in the same sample as well. The chain combines TRBV29-1 with TRBJ1-2, with a tentative D call TRBD1 (5 bases). Germline-derived CDR1 and CDR2 are SQVTM and ANQGSEA. V lost 4 bases, J lost 2 bases, and 8 bases lay in between. CDR3 size: 12 residues. CDR3 protein: CSVAWGNYGYTF. CDR3 DNA sequence: TGCAGCGTTGCCTGGGGGAACTATGGCTACACCTTC.

V is TRBV9 and J is TRBJ2-7; 7 nucleotides agree with TRBD1. V trimming: 4 bases; J trimming: 3 bases; junction bases outside the gene matches: 7. Germline loops: CDR1 SGDLS, CDR2 YYNGEE. CDR3 length equals 14 residues. CDR3 sequence (DNA): TGTGCCAGCAGCCCAGACAGGGTGAACTACGAGCAGTACTTC. This translates into CASSPDRVNYEQYF.

This clone was detected a few times. This chain connects TRBV4-3 to TRBJ1-2; the D gene is possibly TRBD1 (6 bases). The V end lost 0 bases, the J end lost 4 bases, and 18 bases lay between the germline ends. Germline V gives CDR1 LGHNA, CDR2 YSLEER. The CDR3 extends over 17 amino acids. CDR3 nucleotides: TGCGCCAGCAGCCAAGATTACGGACAGCTCGTAAGCTATGGCTACACCTTC. It translates to CASSQDYGQLVSYGYTF.

This clone appeared a few times. The chain combines TRBV29-1 with TRBJ2-3; TRBD2 matches 10 bases. Trimming at V came to 7 bases and at J to 2 bases, leaving 9 bases not matched to a gene. In germline, CDR1 is SQVTM, CDR2 ANQGSEA. This CDR3 spans 15 amino acids. CDR3 sequence reads: CSADSSGGPTDTQYF. The CDR3 region has the DNA TGCAGCGCGGACTCTAGCGGGGGCCCCACAGATACGCAGTATTTT.

This clone was found a few times. This rearrangement joins TRBV29-1 to TRBJ2-1; D call uncertain. The V gene lost 8 bases and the J gene lost 3 bases, with 5 bases spanning the gap. CDR3 length: 10 amino acids. Per the germline V gene, CDR1 is SQVTM and CDR2 is ANQGSEA. The CDR3 DNA is TGCAGCACCAGCTACAATGAGCAGTTCTTC. Translated, it gives CSTSYNEQFF.

Concerning this clone itself: Germline is not matched at one junction end, which may reflect a read error. The genes are TRBV5-4 and TRBJ1-1; TRBD1 is a possible D gene (5 bases). This CDR3 spans 12 amino acids. Germline lookup yields CDR1 SGHNT and CDR2 YYREEE (reference sequence). This CDR3 is CASSLEPGISGF. In DNA, the CDR3 is TGTGCCAGCAGCTTGGAGCCAGGGATATCTGGCTTT.

This chain uses TRBV2 with TRBJ1-1; D is unclear. Germline assignment: CDR1 SNHLY and CDR2 FYNNEI. V lost 1 base to trimming and J lost 1 base, with 7 bases between them. The CDR3 is made up of 14 amino acids. The CDR3 loop is CASSEDLGNTEAFF. Written as DNA, the CDR3 is TGTGCCAGCAGTGAAGATCTGGGGAACACTGAAGCTTTCTTT.

The chain employs TRBV4-3 and TRBJ1-6; D unresolved. CDR1 and CDR2 from the germline V gene are LGHNA and YSLEER. The germline V and J ends were trimmed by 4 bases and 10 bases, with 20 bases remaining between them. This CDR3 is built from 16 residues. The CDR3 region has the DNA TGCGCCAGCAGCCTCGATGGGAGAGTGATAGGGTCACCCCTCCACTTT. Its translation: CASSLDGRVIGSPLHF.

This chain links TRBV7-9 with TRBJ2-5; 7 bases align to TRBD1. V was clipped by 5 bases and J by 3 bases; unmatched bases: 6. The V gene's germline CDR1 is SEHNR and CDR2 FQNEAQ (reference sequence). The CDR3 is made up of 14 amino acids. The CDR3 protein is CASSTRQGKETQYF. DNA of the CDR3: TGTGCCAGCAGCACCAGACAGGGAAAAGAGACCCAGTACTTC.

This clone was recorded only once. V is TRBV27 and J is TRBJ1-2; D gene ambiguous. This CDR3 has 14 residues. V lost 5 bases to trimming and J lost 8 bases, with 18 bases between them. The germline V gene has CDR1 MNHEY and CDR2 SMNVEV (reference sequence). In DNA, the CDR3 is TGTGCCAGCAGTGTTACGGGAGTATCGGGAGGCTACACCTTC. Its translation: CASSVTGVSGGYTF.

This clone was seen a single time. The chain is built from TRBV7-9 and TRBJ1-2; a weak D match, TRBD1 (6 bases). Germline V CDR1 and CDR2: SEHNR, FQNEAQ (reference sequence). The CDR3 loop spans 15 amino acids. Trimming removed 3 bases from V and 4 bases from J, with 15 bases in between. CDR3 nucleotide sequence: TGTGCCAGCAGCTTCCGGGACACCCAAGGCTATGGCTACACCTTC. It is translated as CASSFRDTQGYGYTF.

The chain employs TRBV25-1 and TRBJ1-1, with D possibly matching TRBD1 (6 bases). V lost 2 bases to trimming and J lost 3 bases, with 10 bases between them. Germline assignment: CDR1 MGHDK and CDR2 SYGVNS. The CDR3 loop spans 14 amino acids. The CDR3 sequence is CASSEQGPDTEAFF. For the CDR3, the DNA is TGTGCCAGCAGTGAACAGGGGCCCGACACTGAAGCTTTCTTT.

In regard to this clone: The identical CDR3 is also encoded by other nucleotide sequences in the sample. The V call is TRBV9, the J call TRBJ2-3; D unclear. The CDR3 has 15 amino acids. The V gene's germline CDR1 is SGDLS and CDR2 YYNGEE. V lost 0 bases, J lost 2 bases, and 10 bases lay in between. The CDR3 loop is CASSVVSGYTDTQYF. CDR3 coding DNA: TGTGCCAGCAGCGTAGTATCCGGTTACACAGATACGCAGTATTTT. Complete variable domain (other parts from reference TRBV9 and TRBJ2-3): DSGVTQTPKHLITATGQRVTLRCSPRSGDLSVYWYQQSLDQGLQFLIQYYNGEERAKGNILERFSAQQFPDLHSELNLSSLELGDSALYFCASSVVSGYTDTQYFGPGTRLTVL.

This chain connects TRBV29-1 to TRBJ2-5; tentatively, D is TRBD1 (6 bases). The CDR3 is made up of 11 amino acids. Trimming removed 7 bases at V and 2 bases at J, with 8 bases between. Germline CDR1 and CDR2: SQVTM and ANQGSEA. The CDR3 spells CSGDRQETQYF. CDR3 nucleotide sequence: TGCAGCGGAGACAGGCAAGAGACCCAGTACTTC.

V gene TRBV28 combines with J gene TRBJ2-5, with no clear D. Germline CDR1 is MDHEN and CDR2 is SYDVKM. The CDR3 has 12 residues. V was shortened by 6 bases and J by 7 bases, with 12 bases between the two germline ends. In DNA form, the CDR3 reads TGTGCCAGCAGCCCCAGTCGGCGGACCCAGTACTTC. It is translated as CASSPSRRTQYF.

This clone has a handful of counts. The genes are TRBV7-2 and TRBJ2-7; D ambiguous. This CDR3 contains 12 residues. CDR1 and CDR2 from the germline V gene are SGHTA and FQGNSA. V lost 5 bases and J 4 bases, leaving 9 bases between the germline ends. Here the CDR3 DNA reads TGTGCCAGCAGCCCCCTCGGGTACGAGCAGTACTTC. Residues: CASSPLGYEQYF.

J is TRBJ2-1 and V is TRBV7-2, with D hard to call. The CDR3 loop spans 13 amino acids. V lost 3 bases and J 5 bases, leaving 8 bases between the germline ends. CDR1 and CDR2 (germline): SGHTA, FQGNSA. Here the CDR3 reads CASSFRFNNEQFF. The CDR3 nucleotides read TGTGCCAGCAGCTTCCGGTTTAACAATGAGCAGTTCTTC.